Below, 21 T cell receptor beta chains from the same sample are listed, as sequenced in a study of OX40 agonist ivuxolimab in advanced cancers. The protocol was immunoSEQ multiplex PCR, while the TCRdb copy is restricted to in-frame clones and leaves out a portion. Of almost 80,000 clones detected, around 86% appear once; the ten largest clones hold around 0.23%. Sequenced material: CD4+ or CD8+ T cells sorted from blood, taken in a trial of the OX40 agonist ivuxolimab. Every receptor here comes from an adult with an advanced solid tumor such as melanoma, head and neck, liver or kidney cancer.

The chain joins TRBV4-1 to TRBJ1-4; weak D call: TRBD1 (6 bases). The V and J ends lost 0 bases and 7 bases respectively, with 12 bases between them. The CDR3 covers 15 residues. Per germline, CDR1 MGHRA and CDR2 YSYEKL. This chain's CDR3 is CASSQEGQGTEKLFF. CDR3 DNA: TGCGCCAGCAGCCAAGAAGGGCAGGGGACTGAAAAACTGTTTTTT.

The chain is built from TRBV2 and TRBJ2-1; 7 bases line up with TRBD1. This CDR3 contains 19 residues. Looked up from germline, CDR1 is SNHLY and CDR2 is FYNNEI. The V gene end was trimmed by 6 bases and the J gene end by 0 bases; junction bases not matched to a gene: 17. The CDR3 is CASRRDRADLISSYNEQFF. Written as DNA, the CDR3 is TGTGCCAGCAGGCGAGACAGGGCCGATTTAATTAGCTCCTACAATGAGCAGTTCTTC.

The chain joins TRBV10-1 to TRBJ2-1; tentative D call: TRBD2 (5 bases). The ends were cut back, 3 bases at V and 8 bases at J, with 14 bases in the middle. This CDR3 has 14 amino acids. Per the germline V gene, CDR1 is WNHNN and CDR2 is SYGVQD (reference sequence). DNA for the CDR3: TGCGCCAGCAGTGATCCCACTATCGGGGATGAGCAGTTCTTC. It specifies CASSDPTIGDEQFF.

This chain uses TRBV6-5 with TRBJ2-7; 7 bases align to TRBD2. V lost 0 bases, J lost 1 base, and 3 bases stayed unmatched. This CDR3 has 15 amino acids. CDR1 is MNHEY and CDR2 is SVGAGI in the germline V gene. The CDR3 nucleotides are TGTGCCAGCAGTTACTCCGGGGGGACTTCCTACGAGCAGTACTTC. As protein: CASSYSGGTSYEQYF.

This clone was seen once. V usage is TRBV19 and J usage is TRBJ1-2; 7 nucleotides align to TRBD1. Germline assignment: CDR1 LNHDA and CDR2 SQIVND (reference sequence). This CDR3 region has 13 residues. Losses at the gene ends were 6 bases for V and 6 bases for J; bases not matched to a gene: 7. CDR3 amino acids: CASRPDRVDGYTF. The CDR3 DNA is TGTGCCAGTAGACCCGACAGGGTCGATGGCTACACCTTC.

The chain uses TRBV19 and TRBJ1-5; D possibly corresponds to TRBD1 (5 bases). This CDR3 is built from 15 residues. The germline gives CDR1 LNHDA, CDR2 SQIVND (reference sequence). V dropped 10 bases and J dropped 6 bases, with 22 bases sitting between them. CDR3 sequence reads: CATTLVPGFGQPQHF. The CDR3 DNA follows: TGTGCCACTACGCTAGTCCCAGGGTTCGGTCAGCCCCAGCATTTT.

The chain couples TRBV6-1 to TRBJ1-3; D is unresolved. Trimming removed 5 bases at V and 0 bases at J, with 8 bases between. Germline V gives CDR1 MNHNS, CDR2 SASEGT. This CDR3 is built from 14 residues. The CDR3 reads CASSLSYSGNTIYF. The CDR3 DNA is TGTGCCAGCAGTCTCTCTTACTCTGGAAACACCATATATTTT.

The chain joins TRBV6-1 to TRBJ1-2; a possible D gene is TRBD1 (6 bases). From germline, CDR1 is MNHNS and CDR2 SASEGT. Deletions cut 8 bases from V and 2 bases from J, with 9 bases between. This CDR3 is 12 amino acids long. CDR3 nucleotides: TGTGCCAGCTCGCAGGGGAACTATGGCTACACCTTC. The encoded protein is CASSQGNYGYTF.

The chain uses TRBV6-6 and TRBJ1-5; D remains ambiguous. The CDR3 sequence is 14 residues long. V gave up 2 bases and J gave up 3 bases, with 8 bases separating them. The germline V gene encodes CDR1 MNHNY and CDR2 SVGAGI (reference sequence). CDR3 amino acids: CASSYMEINQPQHF. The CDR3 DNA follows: TGTGCCAGCAGTTACATGGAGATCAATCAGCCCCAGCATTTT.

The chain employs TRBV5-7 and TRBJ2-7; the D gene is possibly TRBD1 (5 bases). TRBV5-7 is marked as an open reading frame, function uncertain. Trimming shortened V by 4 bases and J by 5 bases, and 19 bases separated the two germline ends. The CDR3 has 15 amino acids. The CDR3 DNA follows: TGTGCCAGCAGCCCCGCGGCTAGGGGTCGGGACGAGCAGTACTTC. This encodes CASSPAARGRDEQYF.

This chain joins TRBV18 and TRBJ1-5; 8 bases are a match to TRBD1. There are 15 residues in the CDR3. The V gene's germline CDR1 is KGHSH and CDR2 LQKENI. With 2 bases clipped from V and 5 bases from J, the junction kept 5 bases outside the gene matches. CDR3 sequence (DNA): TGTGCCAGCTCACCAGTAGCAGGGGGCGATCAGCCCCAGCATTTT. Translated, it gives CASSPVAGGDQPQHF.

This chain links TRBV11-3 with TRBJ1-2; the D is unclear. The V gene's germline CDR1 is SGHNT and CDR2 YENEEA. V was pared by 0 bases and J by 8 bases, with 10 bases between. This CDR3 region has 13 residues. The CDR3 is CASSLDVLEGYTF. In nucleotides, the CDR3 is TGTGCCAGCAGCTTAGACGTCCTGGAGGGCTACACCTTC.

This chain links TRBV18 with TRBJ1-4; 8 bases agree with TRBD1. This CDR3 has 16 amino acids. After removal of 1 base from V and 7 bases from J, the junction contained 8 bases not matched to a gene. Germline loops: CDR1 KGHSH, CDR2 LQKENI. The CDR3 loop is CASSPRATGEGEKLFF. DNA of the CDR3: TGTGCCAGCTCACCACGCGCGACAGGGGAGGGTGAAAAACTGTTTTTT. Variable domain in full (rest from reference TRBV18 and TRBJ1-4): NAGVMQNPRHLVRRRGQEARLRCSPMKGHSHVYWYRQLPEEGLKFMVYLQKENIIDESGMPKERFSAEFPKEGPSILRIQQVVRGDSAAYFCASSPRATGEGEKLFFGSGTQLSVL.

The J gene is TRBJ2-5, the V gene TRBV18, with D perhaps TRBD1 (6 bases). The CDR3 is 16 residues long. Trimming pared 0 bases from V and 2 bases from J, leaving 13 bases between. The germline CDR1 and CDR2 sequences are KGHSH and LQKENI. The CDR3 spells CASSPPRGKNQETQYF. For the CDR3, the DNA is TGTGCCAGCTCACCACCGAGGGGGAAAAATCAAGAGACCCAGTACTTC.

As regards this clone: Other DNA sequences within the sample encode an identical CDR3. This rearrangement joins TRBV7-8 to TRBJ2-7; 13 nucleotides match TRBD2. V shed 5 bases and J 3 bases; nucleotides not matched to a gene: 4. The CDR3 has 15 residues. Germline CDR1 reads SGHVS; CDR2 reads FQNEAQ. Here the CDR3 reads CASSPRLAGGYEQYF. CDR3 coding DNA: TGTGCCAGCAGCCCCCGACTAGCGGGAGGCTACGAGCAGTACTTC.

The CDR3 DNA reads TGTGCCAGCAGCAGAGACAGGGCCCCTAGCGGGACCTACGAGCAGTACTTC. Its protein is CASSRDRAPSGTYEQYF. The V call is TRBV7-9, the J call TRBJ2-7; 9 bases are shared with TRBD2. Germline V gives CDR1 SEHNR, CDR2 FQNEAQ (reference sequence). The V gene end was trimmed by 5 bases and the J gene end by 2 bases; junction bases not matched to a gene: 13. The CDR3 loop spans 17 amino acids. Complete variable domain (other parts from reference TRBV7-9 and TRBJ2-7): DTGVSQNPRHKITKRGQNVTFRCDPISEHNRLYWYRQTLGQGPEFLTYFQNEAQLEKSRLLSDRFSAERPKGSFSTLEIQRTEQGDSAMYLCASSRDRAPSGTYEQYFGPGTRLTVT.

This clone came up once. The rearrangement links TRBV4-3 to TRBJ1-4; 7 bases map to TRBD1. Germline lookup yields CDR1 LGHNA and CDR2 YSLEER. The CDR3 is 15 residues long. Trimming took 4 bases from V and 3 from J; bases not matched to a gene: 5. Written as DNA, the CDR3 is TGCGCCAGCAGCCCGAGACAGGGACCTAATGAAAAACTGTTTTTT. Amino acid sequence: CASSPRQGPNEKLFF.

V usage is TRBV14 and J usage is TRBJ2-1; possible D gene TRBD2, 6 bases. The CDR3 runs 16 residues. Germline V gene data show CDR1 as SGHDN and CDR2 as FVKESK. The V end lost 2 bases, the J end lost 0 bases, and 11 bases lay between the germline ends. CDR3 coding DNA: TGTGCCAGCAGCCAATCGATCGGGAGCTCCTACAATGAGCAGTTCTTC. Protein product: CASSQSIGSSYNEQFF.

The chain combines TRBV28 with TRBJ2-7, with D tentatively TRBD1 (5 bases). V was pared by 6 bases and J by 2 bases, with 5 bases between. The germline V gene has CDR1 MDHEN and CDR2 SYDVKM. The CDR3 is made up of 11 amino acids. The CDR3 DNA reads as TGTGCCAGCAGACAGGCCTACGAGCAGTACTTC. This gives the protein CASRQAYEQYF.

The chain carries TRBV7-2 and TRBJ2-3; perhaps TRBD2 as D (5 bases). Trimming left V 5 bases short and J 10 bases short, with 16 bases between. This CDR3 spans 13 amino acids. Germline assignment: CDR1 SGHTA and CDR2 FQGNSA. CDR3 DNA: TGTGCCAGCAGCCGTGATCTAGCCACTGCGCAGTATTTT. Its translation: CASSRDLATAQYF.

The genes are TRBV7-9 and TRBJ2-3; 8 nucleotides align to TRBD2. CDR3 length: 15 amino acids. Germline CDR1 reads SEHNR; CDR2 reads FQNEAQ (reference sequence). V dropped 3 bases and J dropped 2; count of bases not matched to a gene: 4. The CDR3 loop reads CASSLTSAYTDTQYF. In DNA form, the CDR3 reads TGTGCCAGCAGCTTGACTAGCGCCTACACAGATACGCAGTATTTT.